This passage covers 26 T cell receptor beta chains from one sample sequenced in a study of cytomegalovirus exposure and HLA in healthy donors. It was with 60 Vbeta and 13 Jbeta primers that the PCR ran. Some clones are missing from TCRdb's copy, which holds only in-frame ones; the method was immunoSEQ multiplex PCR. Here the sample spans approximately 170,000 clones, around 84% being singletons. The sequencing input was PBMCs. The receptor source for this set is a boy aged 2 to 10 in good health and CMV-seronegative.

The V and J genes are TRBV5-1 and TRBJ1-4; 8 positions agree with TRBD1. The V gene's germline CDR1 is SGHRS and CDR2 YFSETQ. CDR3 length equals 17 residues. The V gene end was trimmed by 2 bases and the J gene end by 7 bases; junction bases not matched to a gene: 13. Here the CDR3 DNA reads TGCGCCAGCAGCTTAATGGACAGGGCGGGTGGAAGTGAAAAACTGTTTTTT. It translates to CASSLMDRAGGSEKLFF.

The chain combines TRBV10-1 with TRBJ1-1; D remains unclear. V was trimmed by 5 bases and J by 5 bases, leaving 9 bases between them. The length of the CDR3 is 12 residues. Germline loops: CDR1 WNHNN, CDR2 SYGVQD (reference sequence). CDR3 sequence: CASSPEGTEAFF. Written as DNA, the CDR3 is TGCGCCAGCAGTCCAGAGGGAACTGAAGCTTTCTTT.

The CDR3 nucleotides read TGTGCCAGCAAAGCGGTGGGAAACCTGAACACTGAAGCTTTCTTT. It translates to CASKAVGNLNTEAFF. The chain recombines TRBV7-8 with TRBJ1-1; D remains unclear. The CDR3 extends over 15 amino acids. Trimming shortened V by 7 bases and J by 0 bases, and 15 bases separated the two germline ends. Germline assignment: CDR1 SGHVS and CDR2 FQNEAQ.

V usage is TRBV19 and J usage is TRBJ1-5, with a weak D call TRBD1 (6 bases). Trimming took off 3 bases at V and 4 bases at J, with 16 bases between the two ends. This CDR3 has 16 amino acids. Germline loops: CDR1 LNHDA, CDR2 SQIVND (reference sequence). The chain's CDR3 is CASSITRTAKNQPQHF. Written as DNA, the CDR3 is TGTGCCAGTAGTATTACCCGGACAGCAAAAAATCAGCCCCAGCATTTT. Filled out from reference TRBV19 and TRBJ1-5, the complete variable domain reads DGGITQSPKYLFRKEGQNVTLSCEQNLNHDAMYWYRQDPGQGLRLIYYSQIVNDFQKGDIAEGYSVSREKKESFPLTVTSAQKNPTAFYLCASSITRTAKNQPQHFGDGTRLSIL.

The DNA of the CDR3 is TGTGCCAGCAGCCCCGTGGGGGTGGACAGGGGCCCTAACTATGGCACTGAAGCTTTCTTT. This translates into CASSPVGVDRGPNYGTEAFF. The rearrangement links TRBV11-3 to TRBJ1-1; 9 nucleotides align to TRBD1. The CDR3 sequence is 20 residues long. V was pared by 5 bases and J by 4 bases, with 23 bases of the junction left unmatched. Per germline, CDR1 SGHNT and CDR2 YENEEA.

The chain links TRBV5-6 to TRBJ2-5; the match to TRBD1 covers 8 bases. CDR1 and CDR2 from the germline V gene are SGHDT and YYEEEE. Trimming removed 5 bases from V and 5 bases from J; junction bases left unmatched: 8. This CDR3 has 14 amino acids. The CDR3 is CASRRQGWAETQYF. For the CDR3, the DNA is TGTGCCAGCAGAAGACAGGGGTGGGCCGAGACCCAGTACTTC. Full variable domain (rest looked up from reference TRBV5-6 and TRBJ2-5): DAGVTQSPTHLIKTRGQQVTLRCSPKSGHDTVSWYQQALGQGPQFIFQYYEEEERQRGNFPDRFSGHQFPNYSSELNVNALLLGDSALYLCASRRQGWAETQYFGPGTRLLVL.

This chain uses TRBV7-8 with TRBJ1-1; D remains unclear. The CDR3 contains 13 residues. Per the germline V gene, CDR1 is SGHVS and CDR2 is FQNEAQ. Trimming removed 7 bases at V and 5 bases at J, with 14 bases between. The CDR3 DNA sequence: TGTGCCAGCACACGGGGATCGAAGACTGAAGCTTTCTTT. It codes for CASTRGSKTEAFF.

J is TRBJ2-3 and V is TRBV5-1, with TRBD2 identical over 11 bases. CDR1 is SGHRS and CDR2 is YFSETQ in the germline V gene. This CDR3 is 16 amino acids long. The trim removed 0 bases at V and 4 bases at J, leaving 4 bases unmatched. The CDR3 nucleotides are TGCGCCAGCAGCTTGGGGATAGCGGGAGGGCCAGATACGCAGTATTTT. Protein sequence: CASSLGIAGGPDTQYF.

The chain has TRBV28 and TRBJ1-1; no clear D. The CDR3 sequence is 15 residues long. Germline V lookup: CDR1 MDHEN, CDR2 SYDVKM. V lost 6 bases to trimming and J lost 7 bases, with 21 bases between them. CDR3 sequence reads: CASSKAGETGNEAFF. DNA for the CDR3: TGTGCCAGCAGCAAGGCTGGGGAGACGGGAAATGAAGCTTTCTTT. The complete variable domain, with remaining parts taken from reference TRBV28 and TRBJ1-1, reads DVKVTQSSRYLVKRTGEKVFLECVQDMDHENMFWYRQDPGLGLRLIYFSYDVKMKEKGDIPEGYSVSREKKERFSLILESASTNQTSMYLCASSKAGETGNEAFFGQGTRLTVV.

The V gene is TRBV11-3, the J gene TRBJ2-2, with D possibly matching TRBD2 (7 bases). CDR1 and CDR2 from the germline V gene are SGHNT and YENEEA. The CDR3 contains 16 residues. V lost 3 bases to trimming and J lost 2 bases, with 13 bases between them. The CDR3 sequence is CASSFEGGSNTGELFF. CDR3 sequence (DNA): TGTGCCAGCAGCTTCGAGGGGGGGTCTAACACCGGGGAGCTGTTTTTT.

The chain combines TRBV14 with TRBJ1-2; the match to TRBD1 covers 9 bases. The CDR3 extends over 17 amino acids. Germline V gives CDR1 SGHDN, CDR2 FVKESK. The trim removed 1 base at V and 4 bases at J, leaving 10 bases unmatched. This CDR3 reads CASSQGDRDQGSYGYTF. Written as DNA, the CDR3 is TGTGCCAGCAGCCAAGGGGACAGGGATCAAGGGAGCTATGGCTACACCTTC.

The table lists this clone with a few counts. The V gene is TRBV28, the J gene TRBJ2-7; TRBD1 agrees at 8 bases. Germline V lookup: CDR1 MDHEN, CDR2 SYDVKM. The CDR3 runs 15 residues. V was pared by 5 bases and J by 3 bases, with 9 bases of the junction left unmatched. The DNA for the CDR3 is TGTGCCAGCAGTCCGCCGGGACAGGCTGACTACGAGCAGTACGTC. Translation gives CASSPPGQADYEQYV.

This chain uses TRBV5-1 with TRBJ2-7; 14 nucleotides align to TRBD2. Germline CDR1 SGHRS, CDR2 YFSETQ. The CDR3 consists of 15 residues. V was clipped by 3 bases and J by 6 bases; unmatched bases: 5. CDR3 sequence: CASSYGTSGRGEQYF. DNA for the CDR3: TGCGCCAGCAGCTACGGGACTAGCGGGAGAGGCGAGCAGTACTTC.

This chain uses TRBV5-3 with TRBJ2-5; 8 positions agree with TRBD1. TRBV5-3 qualifies as an ORF whose function is uncertain. CDR3 length equals 16 residues. V lost 2 bases and J lost 0; bases outside the gene matches: 6. CDR3 coding DNA: TGTGCCAGAAGCTTTAACCCGGGACAGGACCAAGAGACCCAGTACTTC. This sequence encodes CARSFNPGQDQETQYF.

In this sample, this clone turned up once. The chain uses TRBV6-1 and TRBJ1-3; D unresolved. Trimming took off 7 bases at V and 0 bases at J, with 7 bases between the two ends. This CDR3 spans 13 amino acids. Germline V gene lookup returns CDR1 MNHNS and CDR2 SASEGT. The CDR3 sequence is CASTLSSGNTIYF. The CDR3, as DNA: TGTGCCAGCACACTTTCCTCTGGAAACACCATATATTTT.

The chain is built from TRBV7-9 and TRBJ1-4; tentative D call: TRBD1 (6 bases). CDR1 is SEHNR, CDR2 FQNEAQ, per germline (reference sequence). This CDR3 comprises 14 residues. V lost 1 base to trimming and J lost 8 bases, with 11 bases between them. CDR3: CASSLVSRGEKLFF. CDR3 nucleotides: TGTGCCAGCAGCTTAGTCTCCAGGGGAGAAAAACTGTTTTTT.

In its sample, this clone was seen a few times. The chain is built from TRBV9 and TRBJ2-2, with 10 bases aligning to TRBD1. The CDR3 contains 16 residues. V lost 4 bases, J lost 5 bases, and 8 bases stayed unmatched. Per germline, CDR1 SGDLS and CDR2 YYNGEE. Here the CDR3 DNA reads TGTGCCAGCAGCTCCTCAGACAGGGGGCGGACCGGGGAGCTGTTTTTT. Its protein is CASSSSDRGRTGELFF.

This clone has a handful of counts. This chain uses TRBV30 with TRBJ1-1; TRBD1 matches 7 bases. J lost 1 base, V lost 4 bases, and 3 bases had no gene match. CDR1 is GTSNPN, CDR2 SVGIG, per germline (reference sequence). This CDR3 has 13 residues. The CDR3 coding sequence is TGTGCCTGGATTCGGGACAGGAACACTGAAGCTTTCTTT. Translating gives CAWIRDRNTEAFF.

This sequence joins TRBV19 and TRBJ1-2; 10 positions match TRBD1. CDR1 and CDR2 from the germline V gene are LNHDA and SQIVND (reference sequence). CDR3 length equals 12 residues. J gave up 3 bases and V 11 bases, and 3 bases lay outside the gene matches. The CDR3 nucleotides are TGTGCCGGACAGGGGGAAGACTATGGCTACACCTTC. Encoded protein: CAGQGEDYGYTF.

This chain joins TRBV6-5 and TRBJ1-1, with a possible D match to TRBD1 (5 bases). V shed 8 bases and J shed 0 bases, with 13 bases lying between them. CDR1 and CDR2 (germline): MNHEY, SVGAGI. The CDR3 has 14 residues. CDR3 coding DNA: TGTGCCAGCCGCCGACAGTTCATGAACACTGAAGCTTTCTTT. Protein sequence: CASRRQFMNTEAFF.

The chain recombines TRBV5-6 with TRBJ2-1; 7 bases align to TRBD1. The V segment lost 4 bases and the J segment 4 bases; nucleotides outside the gene matches: 11. CDR1 is SGHDT, CDR2 YYEEEE, per germline. CDR3 length: 16 amino acids. The CDR3 bases are TGTGCCAGCAGCACATCGGGACAGCTGATTTACAATGAGCAGTTCTTC. Protein product: CASSTSGQLIYNEQFF.

The rearrangement uses TRBV28 and TRBJ2-2; maybe TRBD1 (5 bases). Trimming removed 5 bases from V and 4 bases from J, with 20 bases in between. CDR1 is MDHEN and CDR2 is SYDVKM in the germline V gene. CDR3 length: 17 amino acids. This CDR3 reads CASSPLRQIRFTGELFF. The CDR3 DNA reads as TGTGCCAGCAGTCCCCTCCGACAGATAAGGTTCACCGGGGAGCTGTTTTTT.

This chain connects TRBV27 to TRBJ2-5, with 13 bases that match TRBD2. Germline V gives CDR1 MNHEY, CDR2 SMNVEV (reference sequence). V lost 9 bases and J lost 11; bases outside the gene matches: 15. The CDR3 loop spans 15 amino acids. The CDR3 is CASYPRGLAGREQYF. CDR3 DNA: TGTGCCAGTTACCCCCGGGGACTAGCGGGACGTGAGCAGTACTTC.

V gene TRBV7-2 combines with J gene TRBJ1-1; no reliable D call. V shed 1 base and J shed 3 bases, with 9 bases lying between them. Germline V gene lookup returns CDR1 SGHTA and CDR2 FQGNSA. The CDR3 loop spans 14 amino acids. CDR3 residues: CASSLEEWYTEAFF. The DNA of the CDR3 is TGTGCCAGCAGCTTAGAGGAGTGGTACACTGAAGCTTTCTTT.

The CDR3 nucleotides are TGTGCCAGCAGCTTGTTACGGGAAGCTTCCACTCCGAACACCGGGGAGCTGTTTTTT. It encodes CASSLLREASTPNTGELFF. The gene calls are TRBV5-6 and TRBJ2-2; weak D call: TRBD2 (5 bases). The CDR3 extends over 19 amino acids. V was clipped by 1 base and J by 0 bases, with 19 bases between them. Per germline, CDR1 SGHDT and CDR2 YYEEEE.

This clone was recorded once. V usage is TRBV19 and J usage is TRBJ2-3, with 8 nucleotides matching TRBD1. The V segment lost 3 bases and the J segment 3 bases; nucleotides outside the gene matches: 11. This CDR3 is 17 amino acids long. Germline V lookup: CDR1 LNHDA, CDR2 SQIVND (reference sequence). The CDR3: CASSIRTGSFLTDTQYF. The DNA of the CDR3 is TGTGCCAGTAGTATTCGGACAGGGTCTTTTTTGACAGATACGCAGTATTTT.